One and the same sample provided the 26 T cell receptor beta chains below, sequenced in a study of shared clonotypes between healthy human individuals. Assay used: immunoSEQ multiplex PCR; TCRdb lists only in-frame clones, some missing. The repertoire has around 2.5 million clones, roughly 93% of them found once; the top ten carry roughly 0.39%. The specimen sequenced was naive CD4+ T cells from PBMCs. Subset defined: CD45RA+ positively selected. Receptor source: a man between 18 and 35 years old in good health. Some clones in this sample may be carry-over from other donors' samples.

This clone showed up just a few times. This chain connects TRBV28 to TRBJ1-2; 9 bases match TRBD1. V dropped 4 bases and J dropped 8; count of bases not matched to a gene: 5. This CDR3 region has 13 residues. CDR1 and CDR2 from the germline V gene are MDHEN and SYDVKM. The CDR3 DNA sequence: TGTGCCAGCAGTTGGGACAGGGCGCAGGGCTACACCTTC. It is translated as CASSWDRAQGYTF.

The chain joins TRBV10-3 to TRBJ1-4; no definite D call. This CDR3 is 12 amino acids long. The ends were cut back, 6 bases at V and 8 bases at J, with 10 bases in the middle. Germline V gives CDR1 ENHRY, CDR2 SYGVKD. The CDR3 nucleotides are TGTGCCATCAGCCAGTCGGCCGAAAAACTGTTTTTT. It yields the protein CAISQSAEKLFF.

This clone appeared once. V and J are TRBV6-4 and TRBJ1-1, with 8 bases lining up with TRBD1. CDR1 is MRHNA, CDR2 SNTAGT, per germline. V lost 6 bases and J lost 5; bases outside the gene matches: 2. The CDR3 sequence is 12 residues long. CDR3 sequence (DNA): TGTGCCAGCAGAGGGACAGGAACTGAAGCTTTCTTT. Its translation: CASRGTGTEAFF.

The chain links TRBV6-6 to TRBJ2-7; the match to TRBD1 covers 10 bases. Trimming removed 6 bases from V and 6 bases from J; junction bases left unmatched: 8. The CDR3 spans 14 residues. Germline V lookup: CDR1 MNHNY, CDR2 SVGAGI (reference sequence). The CDR3 sequence is CASRPPGQGLEQYF. CDR3 in DNA: TGTGCCAGCAGACCACCGGGACAGGGGCTCGAGCAGTACTTC.

The chain has TRBV9 and TRBJ2-7; 11 bases are a match to TRBD2. CDR1 is SGDLS and CDR2 is YYNGEE in the germline V gene. The CDR3 has 16 residues. V gave up 4 bases and J gave up 5 bases; unmatched junction bases: 11. The CDR3: CASSPRLAGGLDEQYF. CDR3 sequence (DNA): TGTGCCAGCAGCCCGCGTCTAGCGGGAGGTCTCGACGAGCAGTACTTC.

The chain links TRBV11-2 to TRBJ2-1; no definite D call. CDR1 and CDR2 (germline): SGHAT, FQNNGV. With 5 bases removed from V and 1 base from J, the gap between germline ends came to 15 bases. The CDR3 is 16 residues long. The CDR3 region has the DNA TGTGCCAGCAGCGTAAGCCCGGCGGTTTCCTACAATGAGCAGTTCTTC. Translated: CASSVSPAVSYNEQFF.

The V gene is TRBV11-2, the J gene TRBJ1-2; 10 bases match TRBD1. Germline V gene sequence: CDR1 SGHAT, CDR2 FQNNGV. The CDR3 totals 15 residues. V was clipped by 5 bases and J by 8 bases; unmatched bases: 11. This CDR3 reads CASSQVRDRGEGYTF. Written as DNA, the CDR3 is TGTGCCAGCAGCCAAGTCCGGGACAGGGGAGAAGGCTACACCTTC.

The chain joins TRBV27 to TRBJ2-1; 9 nucleotides line up with TRBD2. Per germline, CDR1 MNHEY and CDR2 SMNVEV (reference sequence). The length of the CDR3 is 18 residues. With 4 bases clipped from V and 6 bases from J, the junction kept 16 bases outside the gene matches. CDR3 coding DNA: TGTGCCAGCAGTTCCAAGAGTGTTCGCGGGAGGGCTTCCAATGAGCAGTTCTTC. Its protein product is CASSSKSVRGRASNEQFF.

As to this clone: At the DNA level, this CDR3 is encoded by other sequences in the same sample as well. The gene calls are TRBV5-1 and TRBJ2-1; 9 bases map to TRBD2. CDR3 length: 15 residues. The V gene's germline CDR1 is SGHRS and CDR2 YFSETQ. V shed 1 base and J 2 bases; nucleotides not matched to a gene: 1. In DNA form, the CDR3 reads TGCGCCAGCAGCTTGTTAGCGGGAGCCTACAATGAGCAGTTCTTC. Encoded protein: CASSLLAGAYNEQFF.

This chain uses TRBV2 with TRBJ1-4, with TRBD1 matching 7 bases. The ends lost 6 bases at V and 6 bases at J; junction bases unmatched: 4. CDR1 is SNHLY and CDR2 is FYNNEI in the germline V gene. The CDR3 runs to 13 residues. The CDR3 sequence: CASRQGIHEKLFF. The CDR3 DNA reads as TGTGCCAGCAGACAGGGGATTCATGAAAAACTGTTTTTT.

The rearrangement uses TRBV6-6 and TRBJ2-1; 9 bases are a match to TRBD2. This CDR3 has 12 amino acids. In germline, CDR1 is MNHNY, CDR2 SVGAGI (reference sequence). Trimming at V came to 6 bases and at J to 9 bases, leaving 3 bases not matched to a gene. CDR3: CASRVLAGEQFF. The CDR3 nucleotides are TGTGCCAGCAGGGTACTAGCGGGTGAGCAGTTCTTC.

Here the CDR3 DNA reads TGCACCAGCAGCCAAGAGGAGGACCATAACCCTAATGGCTACACCTTC. Translation gives CTSSQEEDHNPNGYTF. This chain links TRBV1 with TRBJ1-2. TRBV1 is termed a pseudogene. CDR3 length equals 16 residues.

This chain connects TRBV20-1 to TRBJ2-1; 8 nucleotides line up with TRBD1. V shed 3 bases and J 13 bases; nucleotides not matched to a gene: 5. Per germline, CDR1 DFQATT and CDR2 SNEGSKA (reference sequence). The CDR3 sequence is 11 residues long. For the CDR3, the DNA is TGCAGTGCTAGCAGGGGGCGCCCCCAGTTCTTC. It translates to CSASRGRPQFF.

The chain combines TRBV28 with TRBJ2-3; 13 nucleotides align to TRBD2. The CDR3 is 16 residues long. Germline values: CDR1 MDHEN, CDR2 SYDVKM. V lost 5 bases to trimming and J lost 5 bases; unmatched junction nucleotides: 7. The CDR3: CASSPWTSGSKDTQYF. In nucleotides, the CDR3 is TGTGCCAGCAGTCCCTGGACTAGCGGGAGTAAAGATACGCAGTATTTT.

The count of this clone is one. One end of the junction fails to match germline, which may point to a read error. The chain has TRBV7-9 and TRBJ2-7, with D unresolved. The CDR3 spans 11 residues. CDR1 is SEHNR, CDR2 FQNEAQ, per germline (reference sequence). CDR3 region: CASSYSDEQYF. CDR3 DNA sequence: TGTGCCAGCAGCTACTCCGACGAGCAGTACTTC.

CDR3 in DNA: TGTGCCAGCAGCACCAGCGGACCGTGGTCGAGTGGCTACACCTTC. It is translated as CASSTSGPWSSGYTF. The chain employs TRBV9 and TRBJ1-2, with D unresolved. This CDR3 has 15 residues. The germline V and J ends were trimmed by 4 bases and 7 bases, with 20 bases remaining between them. Germline CDR1 reads SGDLS; CDR2 reads YYNGEE.

This clone was detected only once. J is TRBJ2-7 and V is TRBV21-1. TRBV21-1 is described as a pseudogene. The CDR3 runs to 15 residues. The CDR3 DNA follows: TGTGCCAGCAGCAAAGTGGGGGGCTACCACTACGAGCAGTACTTC. It encodes CASSKVGGYHYEQYF.

The chain links TRBV11-2 to TRBJ2-3, with D maybe TRBD2 (6 bases). The germline V gene has CDR1 SGHAT and CDR2 FQNNGV. The CDR3 loop spans 15 amino acids. V was shortened by 5 bases and J by 2 bases, with 14 bases between the two germline ends. CDR3 in DNA: TGTGCCAGCAGCCTCCGGGGCGGGGACACAGATACGCAGTATTTT. Translation gives CASSLRGGDTDTQYF.

The table lists this clone with a count of one. Other DNA sequences of this sample code for an identical CDR3. This rearrangement joins TRBV7-6 to TRBJ2-1; 11 nucleotides match TRBD2. The CDR3 runs 15 residues. CDR1 and CDR2 from the germline V gene are SGHVS and FNYEAQ. The J segment lost 5 bases and the V segment lost 1 base, leaving 1 base of the junction unmatched. This CDR3 reads CASSLVAGGNNEQFF. The CDR3 DNA reads as TGTGCCAGCAGCTTAGTAGCGGGGGGGAACAATGAGCAGTTCTTC.

The rearrangement links TRBV5-6 to TRBJ1-1; 8 positions agree with TRBD1. This CDR3 is built from 14 residues. Germline V gene data show CDR1 as SGHDT and CDR2 as YYEEEE. The V gene end was trimmed by 2 bases and the J gene end by 4 bases; junction bases not matched to a gene: 4. The CDR3 DNA reads as TGTGCCAGCAGCTTCGGACAGGGTCCCACTGAAGCTTTCTTT. Encoded protein: CASSFGQGPTEAFF.

CDR3 loop: CASSLRGTFYGYTF. In DNA form, the CDR3 reads TGTGCCAGCAGCTTAAGGGGAACCTTCTATGGCTACACCTTC. The V call is TRBV7-2, the J call TRBJ1-2, with TRBD1 as a possible D gene (5 bases). Germline CDR1 and CDR2: SGHTA and FQGNSA. V shed 2 bases and J shed 4 bases, with 11 bases lying between them. CDR3 size: 14 residues.

A single count supports this clone. At the DNA level, this CDR3 is encoded by other sequences in the same sample as well. V and J are TRBV10-3 and TRBJ2-1, with no clear D. Trimming shortened V by 2 bases and J by 0 bases, and 8 bases separated the two germline ends. The CDR3 contains 15 residues. The germline CDR1 and CDR2 sequences are ENHRY and SYGVKD. The CDR3, as DNA: TGTGCCATCAGTGAGGGGCCCAGCTCCTACAATGAGCAGTTCTTC. Translating gives CAISEGPSSYNEQFF.

The rearrangement joins TRBV5-1 to TRBJ1-3; the match to TRBD1 covers 7 bases. Germline V gene sequence: CDR1 SGHRS, CDR2 YFSETQ. The CDR3 runs to 16 residues. V trimming: 3 bases; J trimming: 0 bases; junction bases outside the gene matches: 6. The DNA of the CDR3 is TGCGCCAGCAGCTCCCTGACAGGGATCTCTGGAAACACCATATATTTT. It specifies CASSSLTGISGNTIYF.

The genes are TRBV9 and TRBJ2-3; tentatively, D is TRBD2 (6 bases). The V end was cut by 0 bases, the J end by 2 bases, with 22 bases between. The CDR3 consists of 19 residues. Germline values: CDR1 SGDLS, CDR2 YYNGEE. CDR3 DNA: TGTGCCAGCAGCGTAGGAAATAGCGGAGTTCCCTCTGACACAGATACGCAGTATTTT. This sequence encodes CASSVGNSGVPSDTDTQYF. Full variable domain (outside the CDR3, taken from reference TRBV9 and TRBJ2-3): DSGVTQTPKHLITATGQRVTLRCSPRSGDLSVYWYQQSLDQGLQFLIQYYNGEERAKGNILERFSAQQFPDLHSELNLSSLELGDSALYFCASSVGNSGVPSDTDTQYFGPGTRLTVL.

This rearrangement joins TRBV27 to TRBJ2-3; D gene unclear. With 5 bases removed from V and 0 bases from J, the gap between germline ends came to 9 bases. The CDR3 contains 14 residues. Germline CDR1 is MNHEY and CDR2 is SMNVEV (reference sequence). CDR3 bases: TGTGCCAGCAGTACCAGCGCTAGCACAGATACGCAGTATTTT. This translates into CASSTSASTDTQYF.

The J gene is TRBJ2-6, the V gene TRBV28; D uncertain. V lost 5 bases and J 2 bases, leaving 10 bases between the germline ends. Germline loops: CDR1 MDHEN, CDR2 SYDVKM. The CDR3 consists of 15 residues. The CDR3 region has the DNA TGTGCCAGCAGTCTTAAGGCTGCTGGGGCCAACGTCCTGACTTTC. Protein sequence: CASSLKAAGANVLTF.